The present T cell receptor beta chain was sequenced within a study of blood T cell repertoires in COVID-19. The method was immunoSEQ multiplex PCR; TCRdb's version includes in-frame clones alone and lacks a portion of them. The sample holds a few hundred thousand clones, about 90% seen once. CDR3 length equals 16 residues. The V gene's germline CDR1 is DFQATT and CDR2 SNEGSKA (reference sequence). Trimming pared 3 bases from V and 4 bases from J, leaving 18 bases between. The chain carries TRBV20-1 and TRBJ1-4; D gene ambiguous. This sequence was found in a man between 18 and 29 years old who had recovered from COVID-19. Sequencing input: PBMCs or T cells enriched from blood (not recorded which). The CDR3, as DNA: TGCAGTGCTAGTAAGGGCACCCCTGGAGGTAATGAAAAACTGTTTTTT. Protein: CSASKGTPGGNEKLFF.